This T cell receptor (beta chain) appears in the sequencing data of a study of vaccination and CD4 T cells after COVID-19. Study-level information: Samples were taken after vaccination, a median of approximately 73 days after dose two, with a range of 14 to 241. Stimuli were overlapping spike peptide pools of SARS-CoV-2 and three common cold coronaviruses (HCoV-NL63, HCoV-OC43, HCoV-229E).

Turning to this clonotype: The antigen remains unidentified.

Treatment specified: 10-day PBMC culture with coronavirus spike peptide pools or control peptides (ViraFEST assay). With about 9 days of culture completed, CD4+ T cells were isolated by negative selection. Cultured CD4+ T cells had their DNA profiled by the Oncomine TCR Beta short-read assay. Investigators isolated genomic DNA from cultured CD4+ T cells. TCRdb re-analysed the PCR reads in MiXCR, keeping a single row per CDR3 protein. The sample gives about 12,000 distinct CDR3 sequences, approximately 50% of which show up once; 25% to 30% is in the top ten. Germline V gene data show CDR1 as ENHRY and CDR2 as SYGVKD. The CDR3 spans 13 residues. The V gene lost 11 bases and the J gene lost 3 bases, with 13 bases spanning the gap.

J is TRBJ2-2 and V is TRBV10-3, with D possibly TRBD2 on 5 matching bases. Sequencing used CD4+ T cells from blood, cultured in vitro. The TCR originated in a human donor who had recovered from COVID-19. The chain's CDR3 is CASRSGDTGELFF. CDR3 nucleotides: TGTGCCTCCCGGTCCGGGGACACCGGGGAGCTGTTTTTT.